The sequence of this T cell receptor beta chain was determined in a study of blood T cell repertoires in COVID-19. The overall study: Collection of acute and convalescent COVID-19 samples took place in the United States, Italy and Spain. PBMCs, B-cell-depleted T cells, or T cells were the source of the cDNA or gDNA that made up the material.

V was clipped by 2 bases and J by 5 bases, with 25 bases between them. Germline CDR1 reads MNHNS; CDR2 reads SASEGT. This CDR3 comprises 19 residues. This clone has only one observation. Under the authors' procedure: Counts of nucleated cells, estimated from reference gene primer amplification, were obtained. The repertoire was sequenced with immunoSEQ multiplex PCR; TCRdb's copy has only in-frame clones and lacks some. That table gives V, J and clone size, and the DNA gave D and trimming. The profile shows 95,000 to 120,000 clones, approximately 85% of them singletons. This clonotype was sampled from a human donor in a cohort sampled during active COVID-19. The chain uses TRBV6-1 and TRBJ1-3; D possibly corresponds to TRBD1 (5 bases). What was sequenced was peripheral blood. Here the CDR3 DNA reads TGTGCCAGCAGTGAAAATCGGGCTTGGGGGGTGGCAGGGAGAAACACCATATATTTT. This sequence encodes CASSENRAWGVAGRNTIYF.